A selection of T cell receptor beta chains follows, all from one sample in a study of T cell responses to AZD1222 COVID-19 vaccine. Here immunoSEQ multiplex PCR was the method, and the copy in TCRdb shows in-frame clones only, minus some. The sample lists fewer than 120,000 clones; approximately 85% were seen once. This sample comprised peripheral blood, obtained on day 0 of AZD1222 vaccination. The receptors shown here come from an adult in good health. The conserved cysteine and the conserved F or W are not part of the CDR3 here. Clone size is stated in some rows and not others, as once, few, many or a class when expanded.

TRBV25-1,TRBJ1-4,few,ASRGEGKEGPREKLF
TRBV15,TRBJ2-1,-,ATSRDSGGYNEQF
TRBV6-1,TRBJ1-5,-,ASSDPQVGVQSNQPQH
TRBV11-2,TRBJ2-3,-,ASSFLAGGTDTQY
TRBV5-1,TRBJ2-1,-,ASSPEPGQYNEQF
TRBV7-9,TRBJ1-1,-,ASSLRGGGTEAF
TRBV5-5,TRBJ1-5,few,ASSLDGGGSQPQH
TRBV5-1,TRBJ2-1,-,ASSLIAGGPGEQF
TRBV4-1,TRBJ1-4,-,ASSQDLSLGEKLF
TRBV7-2,TRBJ2-1,-,ASSPKPDSYNEQF
TRBV28,TRBJ1-4,-,ASSQRDWRSGEKLF
TRBV19,TRBJ2-2,-,ASSPRGREGNTGELF
TRBV5-5,TRBJ2-5,-,ASSLFGLRETQY
TRBV7-9,TRBJ1-6,-,ASSLGSSLNSPLH
TRBV6-5,TRBJ1-2,-,ASSPTKGTDYGYT
TRBV4-3,TRBJ2-7,-,ASSQGEGQGASYEQY
TRBV7-2,TRBJ2-3,-,ASSLNLAADTQY
TRBV7-9,TRBJ1-2,-,ASSLRERRGGYT
TRBV28,TRBJ2-1,-,ASSPPDSRPYNEQF
TRBV23-1,TRBJ2-1,-,ASSQSAGDEQF
TRBV2,TRBJ2-7,once,ASTSSYEQY
TRBV28,TRBJ1-5,-,ASSSGFQPQH
TRBV7-9,TRBJ1-6,-,ASREQGRISPLH
TRBV5-1,TRBJ2-5,-,ASSLDGGLETQY
TRBV11-2,TRBJ2-3,-,ASSLQGPDTQY
TRBV20-1,TRBJ1-1,-,SASVSGRGGTEAF
TRBV7-2,TRBJ2-7,-,ASSLELVSSEQY
TRBV18,TRBJ2-1,-,ASSPRLGPSRGRNEQF
TRBV4-1,TRBJ2-7,many,ASSQERARDYEQY
TRBV19,TRBJ1-1,-,ASSIAGTGINTEAF
TRBV6-1,TRBJ2-7,-,ASSEYGGVSEQY
TRBV13,TRBJ1-5,few,ASSLGLDTGRPALNQPQH
TRBV6-5,TRBJ1-5,-,ASSNGRENQPQH
TRBV7-2,TRBJ2-5,-,ASSLYAVGQLQETQY
TRBV7-2,TRBJ2-3,-,ASSYQGPSTDTQY
TRBV28,TRBJ1-3,-,ASSAVGNTIY
TRBV5-1,TRBJ2-3,-,ASSPGTDTQY
TRBV5-1,TRBJ2-1,-,ASSFPPGRSYNEQF
TRBV2,TRBJ2-5,-,ASSPGPETQY
TRBV28,TRBJ2-5,once,ASSKLYFLQRQTQY
TRBV2,TRBJ1-1,-,ASSERGRRTEAF
TRBV25-1,TRBJ2-7,-,ASSDLGGEQY
TRBV4-2,TRBJ2-1,-,ASSLRASGGGWEQF
TRBV7-2,TRBJ1-2,-,ASSLKSGGRFGYT
TRBV7-8,TRBJ2-5,-,ASSLDGWASRETQY
TRBV7-2,TRBJ1-2,-,ASSLGDRVYGYT
TRBV5-1,TRBJ1-1,few,ASSLVMGPTEAF
TRBV30,TRBJ1-5,-,AFSPNGYQPQH
TRBV11-2,TRBJ2-7,few,ASSSTVTYEQY
TRBV21-1,TRBJ1-5,once,ASSKLTGQPQH